These T cell receptor beta chains were read from a single sample in a study of response to subunit inactivated influenza vaccine. A single record per CDR3 protein comes from TCRdb applying MiXCR to the RT-PCR reads. The table lists 400,000 to 650,000 distinct CDR3 sequences, approximately 7.8% of them singletons. The input for sequencing was PBMCs from blood, taken around 25 months after vaccination. These receptors were taken from a man between 50 and 69 years old who received an inactivated influenza vaccine. CDR3s include the opening cysteine and the closing phenylalanine or tryptophan. A D gene is named only where the DNA matches it firmly. Clone size is shown for a subset of rows, as once, few, many or a class of expanded clone.

V gene	clone size	J gene	D gene	CDR3 protein	CDR3 DNA
TRBV7-2	many	TRBJ1-3	-	CASSFGPSSGNTIYF	TGTGCCAGCAGCTTTGGCCCGAGCTCTGGAAACACCATATATTTT
TRBV5-6	few	TRBJ2-5	-	CASSLAGIETQYF	TGTGCCAGCAGCTTGGCAGGGATAGAGACCCAGTACTTC
TRBV5-1	many	TRBJ1-1	-	CASSLARDYTEAFF	TGCGCCAGCAGCTTGGCCAGGGATTACACTGAAGCTTTCTTT
TRBV6-5	many	TRBJ2-1	-	CASSYELSSYNEQFF	TGTGCCAGCAGTTATGAACTCAGCTCCTACAATGAGCAGTTCTTC
TRBV9	-	TRBJ2-5	TRBD2	CASSVGRGVQETQYF	TGTGCCAGCAGCGTCGGACGGGGGGTTCAAGAGACCCAGTACTTC
TRBV4-2	few	TRBJ2-1	TRBD2	CASSQPGGGDFNEQFF	TGTGCCAGCAGCCAACCGGGCGGGGGGGATTTCAATGAGCAGTTCTTC
TRBV10-2	many	TRBJ2-5	TRBD2	CASQFTAGGRKIATQYF	TGCGCCAGCCAATTTACAGCGGGGGGCCGTAAAATTGCGACCCAGTACTTC
TRBV7-9	-	TRBJ1-2	-	CASTESYYGYTF	TGTGCCAGCACCGAATCATACTATGGCTACACCTTC
TRBV28	many	TRBJ2-3	TRBD2	CASSGGGVGTDTQYF	TGTGCCAGCAGCGGGGGGGGAGTGGGCACAGATACGCAGTATTTT
TRBV11-1	-	TRBJ2-3	TRBD2	CASSFSGREIFDTQYF	TGTGCCAGCAGCTTCAGCGGGAGGGAGATTTTTGATACGCAGTATTTT
TRBV6-2/TRBV6-3	-	TRBJ2-5	-	CASSPPSTQYF	TGTGCCAGCAGCCCCCCATCGACCCAGTACTTC
TRBV12-3/TRBV12-4	few	TRBJ2-1	TRBD2	CASSSQAGATYNEQFF	TGTGCCAGCAGTTCTCAAGCGGGGGCCACCTACAATGAGCAGTTCTTC
TRBV18	-	TRBJ2-1	TRBD2	CASSPPRTSGEQFF	TGTGCCAGCTCACCACCGCGTACTAGCGGGGAGCAGTTCTTC
TRBV20-1	-	TRBJ1-1	TRBD1	CSAPGTAGVFGAFF	TGCAGTGCTCCAGGGACAGCCGGAGTTTTTGGCGCTTTCTTT
TRBV4-1	many	TRBJ1-5	-	CASSQTASPNQPQHF	TGCGCCAGCAGCCAGACCGCCAGCCCCAATCAGCCCCAGCATTTT
TRBV4-2	many	TRBJ2-7	TRBD1	CASSQEGTGGYEQYF	TGTGCCAGCAGCCAAGAGGGCACAGGGGGCTACGAGCAGTACTTC
TRBV3-1	many	TRBJ2-5	-	CASSQDKPNHQETQYF	TGTGCCAGCAGCCAAGATAAGCCGAATCACCAAGAGACCCAGTACTTC
TRBV6-1	-	TRBJ2-7	TRBD1	CASSLRDRGSEQYF	TGTGCCAGCAGCCTCCGGGACAGGGGAAGCGAGCAGTACTTC
TRBV24-1	many	TRBJ1-1	-	CATSDSSMNTEAFF	TGTGCCACCAGTGATTCTTCTATGAACACTGAAGCTTTCTTT
TRBV10-1	-	TRBJ2-7	-	CASSERPLTEQYF	TGCGCCAGCAGTGAGCGCCCCCTAACCGAGCAGTACTTC
TRBV7-2	-	TRBJ2-5	-	CASSLAGILQETQYF	TGTGCCAGCAGCTTAGCGGGAATACTCCAAGAGACCCAGTACTTC
TRBV11-2	-	TRBJ2-3	TRBD2	CASSPGLAGTPDTQYF	TGTGCCAGCAGCCCGGGACTAGCGGGGACCCCAGATACGCAGTATTTT
TRBV10-3	-	TRBJ2-1	TRBD2	CAAGTSGSRAYNEQFF	TGTGCGGCCGGGACTAGCGGGAGCCGGGCCTACAATGAGCAGTTCTTC
TRBV5-1	many	TRBJ2-5	-	CASSLLDRETQYF	TGCGCCAGCAGCTTGTTAGATCGGGAGACCCAGTACTTC
TRBV4-3	few	TRBJ2-7	-	CASRHQDHGAYEQYF	TGCGCCAGCAGACACCAAGATCATGGGGCCTACGAGCAGTACTTC
TRBV30	few	TRBJ1-3	-	CAWSSLTGLGSGNTIYF	TGTGCCTGGAGCTCATTAACAGGTTTAGGCTCTGGAAACACCATATATTTT
TRBV9	many	TRBJ2-2	-	CASSPGLVNTGELFF	TGTGCCAGCAGCCCTGGGTTAGTGAACACCGGGGAGCTGTTTTTT